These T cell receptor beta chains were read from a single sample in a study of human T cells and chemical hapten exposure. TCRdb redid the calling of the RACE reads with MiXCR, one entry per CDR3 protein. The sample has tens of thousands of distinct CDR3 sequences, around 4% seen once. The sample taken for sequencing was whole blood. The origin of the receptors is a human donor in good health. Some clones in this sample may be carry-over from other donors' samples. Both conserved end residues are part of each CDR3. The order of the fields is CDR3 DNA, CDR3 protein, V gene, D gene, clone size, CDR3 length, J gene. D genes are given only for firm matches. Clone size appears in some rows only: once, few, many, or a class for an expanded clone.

TGTGCCAGCAGCGTAGGGGGGCTGGAGAGCACAGATACGCAGTATTTT | CASSVGGLESTDTQYF | TRBV9 | - | many | 16 | TRBJ2-3
TGTGCCAGCAGTTTTCGGCAGCCCTATACGGGCTACACCTTC | CASSFRQPYTGYTF | TRBV28 | - | many | 14 | TRBJ1-2
TGTGCCAGCAGAGGGGACAGTTTAAAAGGCTACACCTTC | CASRGDSLKGYTF | TRBV9 | TRBD1 | many | 13 | TRBJ1-2
TGTGCCAGCAGCAAAAGCACAGATACGCAGTATTTT | CASSKSTDTQYF | TRBV7-9 | - | many | 12 | TRBJ2-3
TGTGCCAGCAGTTTAGGGGTGCTAGCGGACGAGCAGTACTTC | CASSLGVLADEQYF | TRBV12-3/TRBV12-4 | TRBD2 | - | 14 | TRBJ2-7
TGTGCCAGCAGCCGGTGGACACATAGGGCAGATACGCAGTATTTT | CASSRWTHRADTQYF | TRBV6-5 | - | many | 15 | TRBJ2-3
TGTGCCAGCAGTTACTCAGGGGGACAGGGACGAAATGAAAAACTGTTTTTT | CASSYSGGQGRNEKLFF | TRBV6-6 | TRBD1 | - | 17 | TRBJ1-4
TGTGCCAGCAGTGAAGTCCCGTACAATGAGCAGTTCTTC | CASSEVPYNEQFF | TRBV2 | - | many | 13 | TRBJ2-1
TGTGCCAGCAGATCCGGGACAATCAATGAAAAACTGTTTTTT | CASRSGTINEKLFF | TRBV12-3/TRBV12-4 | - | many | 14 | TRBJ1-4
TGTGCCAGCAGCCAAGGGGGGGGGACGGGCACTGAAGCTTTCTTT | CASSQGGGTGTEAFF | TRBV3-1 | - | many | 15 | TRBJ1-1
TGTGCCAGCATTTCAGAGGGCTCTGGGGCCAACGTCCTGACTTTC | CASISEGSGANVLTF | TRBV28 | - | many | 15 | TRBJ2-6
TGTGAAAGCGGGGAGGCGGGAGGGGGCGAGAAGTACTTC | CESGEAGGGEKYF | TRBV10-3 | TRBD2 | - | 13 | TRBJ2-7
TGCAGTGCTCCCCAGACAGGCCGAGGGTACGAGCAGTACTTC | CSAPQTGRGYEQYF | TRBV20-1 | - | many | 14 | TRBJ2-7
TGTGCCAGCAGTAGGGTCCCAGATACGCAGTATTTT | CASSRVPDTQYF | TRBV6-2/TRBV6-3 | - | many | 12 | TRBJ2-3
TGTGCCACCAGTGTGGGCGATGAGCAGTTCTTC | CATSVGDEQFF | TRBV24-1 | - | many | 11 | TRBJ2-1
TGTGCCAGCAGCAAAGGGACACCTGCGGATTGTGGCAATCAGCCCCAGCATTTT | CASSKGTPADCGNQPQHF | TRBV21-1 | - | few | 18 | TRBJ1-5
TGTGCCTCCGCACAGGGCTCAGGGGAAAAACTGTTTTTT | CASAQGSGEKLFF | TRBV19 | - | - | 13 | TRBJ1-4
TGTGCCAGCAGTTTAACGGAACAAGCCAAAAACATTCAGTACTTC | CASSLTEQAKNIQYF | TRBV28 | - | - | 15 | TRBJ2-4
TGTGCCAGCAGGCGTTGGGTAGCGATCTCCTACGAGCAGTACTTC | CASRRWVAISYEQYF | TRBV6-2/TRBV6-3 | - | many | 15 | TRBJ2-7
TGTGCCAGCAGTCGCGGGGGAGCGATTAGCAATCAGCCCCAGCATTTT | CASSRGGAISNQPQHF | TRBV12-3/TRBV12-4 | - | many | 16 | TRBJ1-5
TGTGCCAGCACCCTGCGGGGTCAGAACTATGGCTACACCTTC | CASTLRGQNYGYTF | TRBV28 | - | few | 14 | TRBJ1-2
TGCAGCGTTGGGAAAGGGCAAGAGACCCAGTACTTC | CSVGKGQETQYF | TRBV29-1 | - | many | 12 | TRBJ2-5
TGTGCCAGCAGCTTATCTGTCAGACAATGGGGCCGAGAGACCCAGTACTTC | CASSLSVRQWGRETQYF | TRBV7-3 | - | many | 17 | TRBJ2-5
TGTGCCAGCAGCCAAGGGGGGACAGGCGCGAGAGAGCAGTACTTC | CASSQGGTGAREQYF | TRBV4-2 | TRBD1 | few | 15 | TRBJ2-7
TGCGCCAGCAGCCCCTCGAGGCCTAGCGGGTGGGGGGAGCAGTTCTTC | CASSPSRPSGWGEQFF | TRBV4-1 | TRBD2 | many | 16 | TRBJ2-1
TGTGCCAGCAGCACAGGGGGAGGCAATCAGCCCCAGCATTTT | CASSTGGGNQPQHF | TRBV28 | TRBD1 | - | 14 | TRBJ1-5
TGCAGTGCTAGAGATCATCGGGCAGGCTCCTACAATGAGCAGTTCTTC | CSARDHRAGSYNEQFF | TRBV20-1 | - | many | 16 | TRBJ2-1
TGCAGTGCTAGAGGCGGACAGGGAAACACTGAAGCTTTCTTT | CSARGGQGNTEAFF | TRBV20-1 | TRBD1 | many | 14 | TRBJ1-1
TGTGCCAGCAGTTTCCGGACTAGCGGGAGTGGCGAGCAGTTCTTC | CASSFRTSGSGEQFF | TRBV6-5 | TRBD2 | many | 15 | TRBJ2-1
TGTGCCAGCAGTTACGACAGGGCATATAATTCACCCCTCCACTTT | CASSYDRAYNSPLHF | TRBV6-5 | TRBD1 | many | 15 | TRBJ1-6
TGTGCCAGCATTATGACAGGGGGCAATTCACCCCTCCACTTT | CASIMTGGNSPLHF | TRBV12-3/TRBV12-4 | TRBD1 | few | 14 | TRBJ1-6
TGTGCCAGCACCCCGGGGGCGGGAGGGGACACCGGGGAGCTGTTTTTT | CASTPGAGGDTGELFF | TRBV27 | TRBD2 | many | 16 | TRBJ2-2
TGTGCCAGCAGCTTCGTAGCGGGAGTGCAAAATGAGCAGTTCTTC | CASSFVAGVQNEQFF | TRBV7-2 | TRBD2 | many | 15 | TRBJ2-1
TGCAGTGCTACAAGGGGACTAGCGGGAGCTCCGTCCTACGAGCAGTACTTC | CSATRGLAGAPSYEQYF | TRBV20-1 | TRBD2 | many | 17 | TRBJ2-7
TGTGCCAGCAGTTCGACACCGTTTGGGGACGAGCAGTACTTC | CASSSTPFGDEQYF | TRBV27 | - | many | 14 | TRBJ2-7
TGCGCCAGCAGCTTGGACGGATACAATGAGCAGTTCTTC | CASSLDGYNEQFF | TRBV5-1 | - | many | 13 | TRBJ2-1
TGCGCCAGCAGCTTGGCCGGGACTAGGCCAGATACGCAGTATTTT | CASSLAGTRPDTQYF | TRBV5-1 | TRBD2 | few | 15 | TRBJ2-3
TGTGCCAGCAGTCCCCAATGGGGACTAGCGGAGTACAATGAGCAGTTCTTC | CASSPQWGLAEYNEQFF | TRBV6-6 | TRBD2 | many | 17 | TRBJ2-1
TGTGCCAGCAGCGTAGAACTAGCGACTCCAGATACGCAGTATTTT | CASSVELATPDTQYF | TRBV9 | TRBD2 | many | 15 | TRBJ2-3
TGTGCCTGGAGTGAATCGCGGGGAACTAGCACAGATACGCAGTATTTT | CAWSESRGTSTDTQYF | TRBV30 | - | few | 16 | TRBJ2-3
TGTGCCTGGAGTGTATCTCTCCCAGGACAGGAGGCTTTC | CAWSVSLPGQEAF | TRBV30 | TRBD1 | many | 13 | TRBJ2-7
TGTGCCTGGAGTGTAGGAGGGGGATATGGCTACACCTTC | CAWSVGGGYGYTF | TRBV30 | - | - | 13 | TRBJ1-2
TGTGCCAGCAGGGCTTCGACAGACAATCAGCCCCAGCATTTT | CASRASTDNQPQHF | TRBV6-6 | - | many | 14 | TRBJ1-5
TGTGCCAGCAGCCTAGGGGGACTAGTATCCGAGCAGTACTTC | CASSLGGLVSEQYF | TRBV7-2 | TRBD2 | - | 14 | TRBJ2-7
TGTGCCAGCAGACTCGGGACAGCCTACGAGCAGTACTTC | CASRLGTAYEQYF | TRBV28 | TRBD1 | many | 13 | TRBJ2-7
TGTGCCAGCAAAGCGGACAGGGGGCCCCTCGGTACGCAGTATTTT | CASKADRGPLGTQYF | TRBV2 | TRBD1 | many | 15 | TRBJ2-3
TGTGCCAGCAGTTCCGCGGACATGCTCTATAGCAATCAGCCCCAGCATTTT | CASSSADMLYSNQPQHF | TRBV27 | - | many | 17 | TRBJ1-5